This T cell receptor beta chain was observed in a study of shared clonotypes between healthy human individuals. Across the study: Per donor, three plates held CD4 naive cells, three held CD4 memory, two held CD8 naive and one held CD8 memory.

The CDR3 is 13 residues long. Germline CDR1 is SEHNR and CDR2 is FQNEAQ (reference sequence). V lost 8 bases and J 5 bases, leaving 16 bases between the germline ends. Broader study findings: Naive subsets tended to show greater estimated richness than memory subsets. Shared clonotypes across all four donors exceeded non-shared ones in generation probability. A handful of donors had around 5% of their naive CD4 clonotypes in common.

As concerns this clone: The antigen is unknown.

Clones were sequenced by immunoSEQ multiplex PCR, and TCRdb holds only the in-frame ones, with some missing. The sample carries over 2 million clones, 85% to 95% recorded once. J is TRBJ2-7 and V is TRBV7-9; D is possibly TRBD1 (6 bases). This receptor was obtained from a man aged 18 to 30 in good health. Sequencing input: naive CD4+ T cells sorted from blood. Indicated subset: CD45RA+ positively selected. The CDR3 here is CASGSGTIDEQYF. CDR3 DNA sequence: TGTGCCAGCGGATCCGGGACAATCGACGAGCAGTACTTC.